The next 24 T cell receptor beta chains were all read from a single sample in a study of CD8+ T cells in alopecia areata. Regarding treatment: oral pan-JAK inhibitor, 5-10 mg twice daily. Extraction of RNA preceded its reverse transcription into cDNA, which served as the sequencing template. The table came from immunoSEQ multiplex PCR; TCRdb's copy has only in-frame clones and leaves some out. The profile shows around 160,000 clones, less than 70% of them singletons. The specimen was CD4+ T cells sorted from blood, collected at week 24, from a patient treated with tofacitinib. Every receptor here comes from a human donor with alopecia areata.

The V and J genes are TRBV2 and TRBJ1-2, with a tentative D call TRBD1 (6 bases). The germline CDR1 and CDR2 sequences are SNHLY and FYNNEI. This CDR3 has 14 residues. Trimming stripped 4 bases from V and 1 base from J, with 10 bases between. The CDR3 nucleotides are TGTGCCAGCAGTGTACAGGGAATTAACTATGGCTACACCTTC. Translation gives CASSVQGINYGYTF.

This chain's CDR3 is CAITSGVDTQYF. The CDR3 DNA follows: TGTGCCATCACCAGCGGGGTCGATACGCAGTATTTT. V usage is TRBV10-3 and J usage is TRBJ2-3; 7 bases fit TRBD2. Looked up from germline, CDR1 is ENHRY and CDR2 is SYGVKD. The length of the CDR3 is 12 residues. The V gene end was trimmed by 7 bases and the J gene end by 6 bases; junction bases not matched to a gene: 4.

This clone has only a few counts. The chain carries TRBV30 and TRBJ2-5; D not certain. The CDR3 consists of 15 residues. Germline CDR1 reads GTSNPN; CDR2 reads SVGIG (reference sequence). Trimming shortened V by 0 bases and J by 2 bases, and 13 bases separated the two germline ends. Here the CDR3 reads CAWSVLVGRQETQYF. CDR3 coding DNA: TGTGCCTGGAGTGTACTCGTGGGCAGACAAGAGACCCAGTACTTC. Based on the CDR3 plus reference TRBV30 and TRBJ2-5, the full variable domain is SQTIHQWPATLVQPVGSPLSLECTVEGTSNPNLYWYRQAAGRGLQLLFYSVGIGQISSEVPQNLSASRPQDRQFILSSKKLLLSDSGFYLCAWSVLVGRQETQYFGPGTRLLVL.

V gene TRBV2 combines with J gene TRBJ1-3; D not resolved. The ends were cut back, 5 bases at V and 3 bases at J, with 8 bases in the middle. CDR1 and CDR2 from the germline V gene are SNHLY and FYNNEI. The CDR3 extends over 13 amino acids. The CDR3 DNA reads TGTGCCAGCAGTAAGGACGTTGGAAACACCATATATTTT. It specifies CASSKDVGNTIYF.

V usage is TRBV7-9 and J usage is TRBJ1-5, with D unresolved. The CDR3 consists of 16 residues. Germline CDR1 and CDR2: SEHNR and FQNEAQ (reference sequence). V was clipped by 1 base and J by 1 base, with 11 bases between them. In DNA form, the CDR3 reads TGTGCCAGCAGCTTAGTAGGCTTTTCCAGCAATCAGCCCCAGCATTTT. It specifies CASSLVGFSSNQPQHF.

This chain uses TRBV15 with TRBJ2-3; 10 nucleotides match TRBD2. CDR3 size: 16 residues. V trimming: 1 base; J trimming: 0 bases; junction bases outside the gene matches: 1. Germline CDR1 LNHNV, CDR2 YYDKDF (reference sequence). The CDR3 DNA follows: TGTGCCACCAGCAGAGGGACTAGCGGAAGCACAGATACGCAGTATTTT. This gives the protein CATSRGTSGSTDTQYF.

V and J are TRBV27 and TRBJ1-2; 9 bases map to TRBD1. Germline CDR1 is MNHEY and CDR2 is SMNVEV (reference sequence). The trim removed 6 bases at V and 11 bases at J, leaving 10 bases unmatched. This CDR3 has 13 amino acids. CDR3 sequence reads: CASRTSGTGTYTF. For the CDR3, the DNA is TGTGCCAGCAGGACCTCCGGGACAGGGACTTACACCTTC.

This clone was seen a handful of times. The DNA of the CDR3 is TGTGCCAGCAAGGGGCAGGGATCCGGGGAGCTGTTTTTT. It is translated as CASKGQGSGELFF. V is TRBV11-1 and J is TRBJ2-2; TRBD1 might be the D (5 bases). Germline CDR1 is SGHAT and CDR2 is FQDESV (reference sequence). The CDR3 runs 13 residues. V was clipped by 7 bases and J by 6 bases, with 12 bases between them.

The gene calls are TRBV11-2 and TRBJ2-3, with 11 bases that match TRBD2. Germline CDR1 reads SGHAT; CDR2 reads FQNNGV. The length of the CDR3 is 15 residues. The J segment lost 4 bases and the V segment lost 5 bases, leaving 5 bases of the junction unmatched. CDR3 region: CASSVLAGGSDTQYF. The DNA for the CDR3 is TGTGCCAGCAGCGTCCTAGCGGGGGGTTCAGATACGCAGTATTTT.

This chain uses TRBV30 with TRBJ2-7, with TRBD1 matching over 8 bases. With 7 bases clipped from V and 0 bases from J, the junction kept 5 bases outside the gene matches. CDR1 and CDR2 from the germline V gene are GTSNPN and SVGIG (reference sequence). The CDR3 sequence is 13 residues long. CDR3 sequence: CASMDRASYEQYF. DNA for the CDR3: TGTGCCTCCATGGACAGGGCCTCCTACGAGCAGTACTTC.

CDR3 in DNA: TGCGCCAGCAGCAGGACAGGGATCCAAGAGACCCAGTACTTC. Encoded protein: CASSRTGIQETQYF. The chain is built from TRBV5-1 and TRBJ2-5; 8 positions match TRBD1. The CDR3 length is 14 residues. The V gene's germline CDR1 is SGHRS and CDR2 YFSETQ. Trimming took 4 bases from V and 1 from J; bases not matched to a gene: 3.

J is TRBJ1-6 and V is TRBV27; 7 bases fit TRBD1. Trimming at V came to 5 bases and at J to 7 bases, leaving 8 bases not matched to a gene. The germline CDR1 and CDR2 sequences are MNHEY and SMNVEV (reference sequence). This CDR3 has 15 amino acids. CDR3 DNA sequence: TGTGCCAGCAGTCCTCAACAGGGGACCAATTCACCCCTCCACTTT. Its translation is CASSPQQGTNSPLHF.

This clone was seen a handful of times. The chain employs TRBV30 and TRBJ2-5; possibly TRBD1 for D (6 bases). The CDR3 is 14 residues long. Trimming removed 4 bases at V and 7 bases at J, with 19 bases between. The germline gives CDR1 GTSNPN, CDR2 SVGIG (reference sequence). The CDR3 spells CAWMTGLGGGTQYF. CDR3 coding DNA: TGTGCCTGGATGACAGGCCTTGGTGGGGGGACCCAGTACTTC.

This rearrangement joins TRBV6-1 to TRBJ1-1, with D possibly matching TRBD1 (5 bases). Per the germline V gene, CDR1 is MNHNS and CDR2 is SASEGT. The length of the CDR3 is 12 residues. With 7 bases removed from V and 9 bases from J, the gap between germline ends came to 15 bases. DNA for the CDR3: TGTGCCAGCACTACTTCTCGGGGGAAAGCTTTCTTT. Amino acid sequence: CASTTSRGKAFF.

This clone turned up a few times. The genes are TRBV29-1 and TRBJ2-7; 7 positions agree with TRBD1. CDR1 is SQVTM, CDR2 ANQGSEA, per germline. V lost 6 bases to trimming and J lost 4 bases; unmatched junction nucleotides: 12. The CDR3 totals 14 residues. The CDR3 here is CSVGGEGARYEQYF. Here the CDR3 DNA reads TGCAGCGTCGGCGGTGAGGGGGCGAGGTACGAGCAGTACTTC.

As concerns this clone: Its ends do not fully match the called genes, so a read error is possible. This chain connects TRBV7-9 to TRBJ2-1, with D perhaps TRBD1 (5 bases). Germline V CDR1 and CDR2: SEHNR, FQNEAQ (reference sequence). This CDR3 has 12 residues. The CDR3 DNA follows: TGTGCCAGCAGTCAAGGGGTCCTCCATTCGGTCTTC. As protein: CASSQGVLHSVF.

The V gene is TRBV7-2, the J gene TRBJ1-1; D unclear. Germline lookup yields CDR1 SGHTA and CDR2 FQGNSA. Trimming took off 5 bases at V and 3 bases at J, with 13 bases between the two ends. The CDR3 sequence is 14 residues long. CDR3 in DNA: TGTGCCAGCAGCCGAAGGGCTGGGGACACTGAAGCTTTCTTT. Its protein is CASSRRAGDTEAFF.

The V gene is TRBV9, the J gene TRBJ2-5, with TRBD2 as a possible D gene (6 bases). The length of the CDR3 is 14 residues. From germline, CDR1 is SGDLS and CDR2 YYNGEE. Trimming took off 4 bases at V and 2 bases at J, with 12 bases between the two ends. The CDR3: CASSTGSLQETQYF. The CDR3 DNA is TGTGCCAGCAGCACCGGGAGCCTTCAAGAGACCCAGTACTTC.

The chain recombines TRBV13 with TRBJ2-7; 7 bases map to TRBD2. From germline, CDR1 is PRHDT and CDR2 FYEKMQ (reference sequence). V trimming: 4 bases; J trimming: 2 bases; junction bases outside the gene matches: 5. The CDR3 has 14 residues. CDR3 nucleotides: TGTGCCAGCAGCTCCCCCGGGGGGACCTACGAGCAGTACTTC. Amino acids: CASSSPGGTYEQYF.

V and J are TRBV7-9 and TRBJ1-2; TRBD1 aligns across 10 bases. Trimming cost V 5 bases and J 5 bases; bases outside gene matches: 5. CDR1 and CDR2 from the germline V gene are SEHNR and FQNEAQ (reference sequence). CDR3 length: 14 amino acids. Written as DNA, the CDR3 is TGTGCCAGCAGCGCGATGGACAGGGGGTATGGCTACACCTTC. Protein: CASSAMDRGYGYTF.

V is TRBV2 and J is TRBJ2-7, with D perhaps TRBD2 (5 bases). Trimming shortened V by 8 bases and J by 4 bases, and 6 bases separated the two germline ends. CDR1 and CDR2 (germline): SNHLY, FYNNEI. The CDR3 consists of 10 residues. The CDR3 here is CASGLYEQYF. CDR3 sequence (DNA): TGTGCCAGCGGACTGTACGAGCAGTACTTC. Drawing the rest from reference TRBV2 and TRBJ2-7, the complete variable domain is EPEVTQTPSHQVTQMGQEVILRCVPISNHLYFYWYRQILGQKVEFLVSFYNNEISEKSEIFDDQFSVERPDGSNFTLKIRSTKLEDSAMYFCASGLYEQYFGPGTRLTVT.

The chain uses TRBV7-9 and TRBJ1-2, with D possibly being TRBD1 (5 bases). The CDR3 extends over 13 amino acids. The V gene's germline CDR1 is SEHNR and CDR2 FQNEAQ (reference sequence). The V end was cut by 5 bases, the J end by 5 bases, with 12 bases between. CDR3 sequence reads: CASSRDLRYGYTF. In DNA, the CDR3 is TGTGCCAGCAGCAGGGACCTGCGATATGGCTACACCTTC.

This clone was detected ten times or more. The sample carries other DNA sequences with the same CDR3. J is TRBJ1-6 and V is TRBV27, with 8 positions matching TRBD1. The CDR3 runs to 14 residues. The J segment lost 7 bases and the V segment lost 7 bases, leaving 6 bases of the junction unmatched. The germline CDR1 and CDR2 sequences are MNHEY and SMNVEV (reference sequence). For the CDR3, the DNA is TGTGCCAGCAATAGACAGGGGCCGAATTCACCCCTCCACTTT. Translation: CASNRQGPNSPLHF.

This rearrangement joins TRBV4-1 to TRBJ1-2; TRBD1 might be the D (5 bases). The CDR3 consists of 16 residues. Germline V gene sequence: CDR1 MGHRA, CDR2 YSYEKL. Trimming took off 4 bases at V and 2 bases at J, with 17 bases between the two ends. CDR3 bases: TGCGCCAGCAGCCCGGGTCCGGGGGACTCAAACTATGGCTACACCTTC. It encodes CASSPGPGDSNYGYTF.